This T cell receptor beta chain was identified during a study of long-term antiretroviral therapy in people with HIV. Sequencing used immunoSEQ v3.0 at survey level. TCRdb keeps only in-frame clones here, not all; method: immunoSEQ multiplex PCR. Of almost 35,000 clones in the sample, 70% to 90% were seen once. By proportion, this clone is medium-sized (0.01 to 0.1%). The CDR3 contains 14 residues. The V and J ends lost 4 bases and 7 bases, in that order; junction bases with no gene match: 2. The germline V gene encodes CDR1 MNHEY and CDR2 SVGAGI. The sequence was obtained from a woman under 40 with HIV. The rearrangement links TRBV6-5 to TRBJ1-6; 9 bases fit TRBD1. The sample in question was unsorted PBMCs, obtained just over 2.7 years before starting antiretroviral therapy. CDR3 sequence (DNA): TGTGCCAGCAGTTTCGGACAGGGGAATTCACCCCTCCACTTT. This translates into CASSFGQGNSPLHF.